This T cell receptor (beta chain) was recovered during a study of blood T cell repertoires in COVID-19. As for the study in general: Italy, Spain and the United States were the sources of the convalescent and acute COVID-19 samples. The cDNA or gDNA used as material had been derived from T cells, B-cell-depleted T cells, or PBMCs.

Data came from immunoSEQ multiplex PCR; TCRdb stores just in-frame clones and leaves some out. The data contain approximately 400,000 clones, more than 80% of them singletons. In germline, CDR1 is SEHNR, CDR2 FQNEAQ (reference sequence). The CDR3 covers 16 residues. Trimming stripped 5 bases from V and 0 bases from J, with 16 bases between. The rearrangement joins TRBV7-9 to TRBJ1-2, with D uncertain. The sample consisted of peripheral blood. The TCR sequence derives from a man aged 40-50 years with acute or convalescent COVID-19. The CDR3 coding sequence is TGTGCCAGCAGCCCCCGATCGGAGGTGGCTAACTATGGCTACACCTTC. It specifies CASSPRSEVANYGYTF.